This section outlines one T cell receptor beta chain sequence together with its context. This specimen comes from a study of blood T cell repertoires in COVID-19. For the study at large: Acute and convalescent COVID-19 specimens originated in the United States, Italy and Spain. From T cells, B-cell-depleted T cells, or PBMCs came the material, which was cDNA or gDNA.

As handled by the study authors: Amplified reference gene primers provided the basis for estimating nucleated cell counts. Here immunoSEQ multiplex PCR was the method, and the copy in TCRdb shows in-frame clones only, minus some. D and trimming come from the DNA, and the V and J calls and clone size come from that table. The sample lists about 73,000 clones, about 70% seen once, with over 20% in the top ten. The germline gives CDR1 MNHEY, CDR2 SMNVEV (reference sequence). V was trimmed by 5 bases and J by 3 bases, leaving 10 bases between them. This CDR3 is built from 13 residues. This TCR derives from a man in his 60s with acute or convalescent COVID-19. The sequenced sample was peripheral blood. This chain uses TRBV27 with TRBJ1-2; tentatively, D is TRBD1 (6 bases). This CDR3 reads CASSPTGYYGYTF. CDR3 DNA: TGTGCCAGCAGTCCCACAGGGTACTATGGCTACACCTTC.